These 25 T cell receptor beta chains originate from one sample sequenced in a study of monozygotic twins with inflammatory bowel disease. TCRdb reprocessed the 5' RACE reads; each CDR3 protein has one entry and no DNA is given. This sample contains some 170,000 distinct CDR3 sequences. The sequenced sample was blood. These receptors were taken from a human donor with ulcerative colitis or Crohn's disease, or a healthy co-twin of an affected twin (not recorded which).

V and J are TRBV5-1 and TRBJ2-7; TCRdb's D call, TRBD1, is unchecked because there is no DNA. The CDR3 runs to 13 residues. The germline CDR1 and CDR2 sequences are SGHRS and YFSETQ. The chain's CDR3 is CASSGGRVYEQYF.

The chain joins TRBV30 to TRBJ2-7; with no DNA, the TCRdb D assignment of TRBD1 cannot be verified. CDR1 and CDR2 (germline): GTSNPN, SVGIG (reference sequence). This CDR3 has 15 amino acids. The CDR3 sequence: CAWNLGDARSYEQYF. The complete variable domain, with remaining parts taken from reference TRBV30 and TRBJ2-7, reads SQTIHQWPATLVQPVGSPLSLECTVEGTSNPNLYWYRQAAGRGLQLLFYSVGIGQISSEVPQNLSASRPQDRQFILSSKKLLLSDSGFYLCAWNLGDARSYEQYFGPGTRLTVT.

The V gene is TRBV4-2, the J gene TRBJ1-1; no DNA is available, so the TRBD1 call from TCRdb remains unchecked. The V gene's germline CDR1 is LGHNA and CDR2 YNFKEQ. This CDR3 is built from 14 residues. The CDR3 protein is CASSQDRGNTEAFF.

CDR3 region: CASSFRRQGQETQYF. The genes are TRBV12-3 or TRBV12-4 and TRBJ2-5; as DNA is missing, the TRBD1 call by TCRdb cannot be tested. CDR3 size: 15 residues.

CDR3 residues: CSARDLRDSSYNEQFF. This chain joins TRBV20-1 and TRBJ2-1; the TCRdb D gene call, TRBD1, has no DNA to confirm it. Looked up from germline, CDR1 is DFQATT and CDR2 is SNEGSKA (reference sequence). The CDR3 consists of 16 residues.

V usage is TRBV29-1 and J usage is TRBJ1-5; TCRdb calls TRBD1, which cannot be checked without DNA. The CDR3 runs 14 residues. Per germline, CDR1 SQVTM and CDR2 ANQGSEA. CDR3 in amino acids: CSARGSGPNQPQHF.

V usage is TRBV6-1 and J usage is TRBJ2-7. CDR1 is MNHNS, CDR2 SASEGT, per germline. The CDR3 length is 13 residues. This CDR3 reads CASSVPRWDEQYF.

The V gene is TRBV3-1, the J gene TRBJ2-3. Germline CDR1 is LGHDT and CDR2 is YNNKEL (reference sequence). The CDR3 runs 15 residues. CDR3 protein: CASSQLRLDTDTQYF.

V usage is TRBV11-2 and J usage is TRBJ1-1; absent DNA, TCRdb's TRBD1 call cannot be checked. Germline CDR1 and CDR2: SGHAT and FQNNGV. The CDR3 extends over 17 amino acids. The CDR3 sequence is CASSLGGQGASNTEAFF.

The gene calls are TRBV5-1 and TRBJ2-7; TCRdb's assignment of TRBD1 cannot be checked, as there is no DNA. The CDR3 totals 14 residues. Per germline, CDR1 SGHRS and CDR2 YFSETQ. The CDR3 region is CASGPGGRKYEQYF.

The chain recombines TRBV27 with TRBJ1-1; checking the TCRdb D call of TRBD1 is not possible without DNA. Germline V gene data show CDR1 as MNHEY and CDR2 as SMNVEV (reference sequence). The CDR3 sequence is 15 residues long. The chain's CDR3 is CGSSNRRTGNTEAFF.

J is TRBJ1-2 and V is TRBV7-2. The CDR3 sequence is 14 residues long. CDR1 is SGHTA, CDR2 FQGNSA, per germline. The CDR3 here is CASSPLTADYGYTF.

The chain uses TRBV14 and TRBJ2-1. Germline CDR1 and CDR2: SGHDN and FVKESK. The CDR3 runs 11 residues. Here the CDR3 reads CASSHVYEQFF.

The chain recombines TRBV11-2 with TRBJ1-4; lacking DNA, the TRBD1 call made by TCRdb goes unchecked. Germline CDR1 is SGHAT and CDR2 is FQNNGV. The CDR3 extends over 14 amino acids. CDR3 in amino acids: CASRGQATNEKLFF.

This rearrangement joins TRBV6-1 to TRBJ1-2; the TCRdb D gene call, TRBD1, has no DNA to confirm it. Per germline, CDR1 MNHNS and CDR2 SASEGT. This CDR3 region has 16 residues. The CDR3 sequence: CASSPRGGRDLYGYTF.

This chain uses TRBV28 with TRBJ1-2. The CDR3 covers 11 residues. Looked up from germline, CDR1 is MDHEN and CDR2 is SYDVKM. CDR3: CASSFISGYTF.

The chain combines TRBV10-3 with TRBJ2-3; the D gene TCRdb calls, TRBD1, cannot be checked with no DNA. Germline V CDR1 and CDR2: ENHRY, SYGVKD. The CDR3 is made up of 16 amino acids. CDR3 amino acids: CAISDKTGTGTDTQYF.

The CDR3 loop is CASKERVTTEAFF. This rearrangement joins TRBV5-1 to TRBJ1-1; TCRdb reports TRBD1, a call that lacks DNA to check it against. The CDR3 is 13 residues long. Germline CDR1 SGHRS, CDR2 YFSETQ.

The V call is TRBV4-1, the J call TRBJ2-3. CDR3 length: 15 residues. Germline CDR1 and CDR2: MGHRA and YSYEKL. The CDR3 loop reads CASSQDFWNTDTQYF.

The rearrangement joins TRBV12-3 or TRBV12-4 to TRBJ2-2; TCRdb reports TRBD1, a call that lacks DNA to check it against. This CDR3 comprises 14 residues. CDR3 protein: CASNRGSNTGELFF.

The chain's CDR3 is CSVAVKRGLNTGELFF. V gene TRBV29-1 combines with J gene TRBJ2-2; TCRdb's assignment of TRBD2 cannot be checked, as there is no DNA. The CDR3 is made up of 16 amino acids. CDR1 and CDR2 from the germline V gene are SQVTM and ANQGSEA.

The V gene is TRBV5-1, the J gene TRBJ2-1; the D call from TCRdb, TRBD1, cannot be confirmed without DNA. In germline, CDR1 is SGHRS, CDR2 YFSETQ. CDR3 length: 13 amino acids. The CDR3 sequence is CASREGAGNEQFF.

V and J are TRBV2 and TRBJ1-1; the TCRdb D gene call, TRBD1, has no DNA to confirm it. CDR1 and CDR2 from the germline V gene are SNHLY and FYNNEI. The CDR3 length is 13 residues. CDR3 region: CASRQVENTEAFF.

V gene TRBV19 combines with J gene TRBJ1-1; with no DNA, the TCRdb D assignment of TRBD1 cannot be verified. This CDR3 region has 14 residues. Germline CDR1 and CDR2: LNHDA and SQIVND (reference sequence). The CDR3 loop is CASSIGGTGTEAFF.

This chain links TRBV3-1 with TRBJ2-7; no DNA is available, so the TRBD1 call from TCRdb remains unchecked. CDR3 length: 16 residues. Germline loops: CDR1 LGHDT, CDR2 YNNKEL (reference sequence). The CDR3 sequence is CASSPLPDRGQYEQYF.